These 30 T cell receptor beta chains share one sample of origin, sequenced in a study of beta chain features in type 1 diabetes. General study points: Among all four CD4+ subsets, Type 1 diabetes patients had TCRB CDR3s that were moderately but significantly shorter.

Expressed TCRB transcripts were sequenced, since all the RNA that had been isolated was reverse transcribed. Sequencing used immunoSEQ multiplex PCR; TCRdb keeps in-frame clones, though not all of them. The table includes more than 250,000 clones, over 20% detected once. No antigen has been assigned to these receptors. The sequenced material came from naive CD4+ T cells from blood. The receptors come from a woman aged 40-49 years with type 1 diabetes.

This rearrangement joins TRBV7-2 to TRBJ1-1, with D hard to call. Germline CDR1 is SGHTA and CDR2 is FQGNSA. The CDR3 length is 13 residues. The germline V and J ends were trimmed by 5 bases and 1 base, with 8 bases remaining between them. CDR3 protein: CASSLTRNTEAFF. The CDR3 DNA reads as TGTGCCAGCAGCCTTACGAGGAACACTGAAGCTTTCTTT.

This chain connects TRBV18 to TRBJ2-1, with TRBD2 identical over 9 bases. With V trimmed by 1 base and J by 5 bases, 9 bases remained unmatched. CDR3 length: 17 amino acids. CDR1 and CDR2 (germline): KGHSH, LQKENI. This chain's CDR3 is CASSPRVAGAENNEQFF. In nucleotides, the CDR3 is TGTGCCAGCTCACCACGGGTAGCGGGAGCAGAGAACAATGAGCAGTTCTTC.

The CDR3 nucleotides read TGTGCCAGCAGCTTTCGAGCGGGAGGATACGAGCAGTACTTC. This gives the protein CASSFRAGGYEQYF. This chain joins TRBV5-6 and TRBJ2-7; 9 nucleotides match TRBD2. With V trimmed by 2 bases and J by 4 bases, 4 bases remained unmatched. Germline values: CDR1 SGHDT, CDR2 YYEEEE. The CDR3 runs to 14 residues.

This clone was counted only a few times. The chain combines TRBV27 with TRBJ1-6; D gene uncertain. Germline V lookup: CDR1 MNHEY, CDR2 SMNVEV (reference sequence). Trimming shortened V by 3 bases and J by 5 bases, and 8 bases separated the two germline ends. This CDR3 is 14 amino acids long. The CDR3 is CASSFNGDNSPLHF. In DNA, the CDR3 is TGTGCCAGCAGTTTCAACGGGGATAATTCACCCCTCCACTTT.

This chain connects TRBV29-1 to TRBJ2-3; D may be TRBD2 (6 bases). From germline, CDR1 is SQVTM and CDR2 ANQGSEA. Trimming removed 4 bases at V and 0 bases at J, with 11 bases between. The CDR3 runs 14 residues. The CDR3 DNA follows: TGCAGCGTTGGGAGGGGATCTAGCACAGATACGCAGTATTTT. Its translation is CSVGRGSSTDTQYF.

The table lists this clone with a few counts. CDR3 amino acids: CASSQTGADQPQHF. CDR3 DNA: TGTGCCAGCAGCCAGACAGGGGCAGATCAGCCCCAGCATTTT. The chain joins TRBV2 to TRBJ1-5; TRBD1 agrees at 8 bases. The CDR3 is made up of 14 amino acids. V lost 6 bases to trimming and J lost 5 bases; unmatched junction nucleotides: 6. Germline CDR1 is SNHLY and CDR2 is FYNNEI.

This sequence joins TRBV9 and TRBJ2-1; unclear D gene. The CDR3 is 12 residues long. V gave up 4 bases and J gave up 8 bases, with 10 bases separating them. Germline CDR1 SGDLS, CDR2 YYNGEE. This chain's CDR3 is CASSPNLYEQFF. In DNA, the CDR3 is TGTGCCAGCAGCCCCAACTTGTATGAGCAGTTCTTC.

CDR3 DNA sequence: TGTGCCAGCAGCCAGGGACAGGGTTTGCTGGAGACCCAGTACTTC. Translating it yields CASSQGQGLLETQYF. The chain couples TRBV7-8 to TRBJ2-5; 9 positions match TRBD1. V lost 5 bases, J lost 5 bases, and 9 bases stayed unmatched. CDR3 length equals 15 residues. CDR1 SGHVS and CDR2 FQNEAQ come from the germline V gene. The whole variable domain, filled in from reference TRBV7-8 and TRBJ2-5, reads GAGVSQSPRYKVAKRGQDVALRCDPISGHVSLFWYQQALGQGPEFLTYFQNEAQLDKSGLPSDRFFAERPEGSVSTLKIQRTQQEDSAVYLCASSQGQGLLETQYFGPGTRLLVL.

The chain joins TRBV5-4 to TRBJ2-2, with 7 bases that match TRBD2. Germline V gives CDR1 SGHNT, CDR2 YYREEE (reference sequence). The trim removed 2 bases at V and 5 bases at J, leaving 6 bases unmatched. This CDR3 has 15 residues. CDR3 residues: CASSFRAGDTGELFF. CDR3 in DNA: TGTGCCAGCAGCTTTCGGGCGGGAGATACCGGGGAGCTGTTTTTT.

V usage is TRBV30 and J usage is TRBJ2-4; 11 bases line up with TRBD2. The CDR3 is 15 amino acids. V shed 3 bases, J shed 3 bases, and the junction held 4 bases outside the gene matches. From germline, CDR1 is GTSNPN and CDR2 SVGIG (reference sequence). CDR3 coding DNA: TGTGCCTGGAGGGGGACTAGCGGTATCAAAAACATTCAGTACTTC. Amino acid sequence: CAWRGTSGIKNIQYF.

The chain is built from TRBV7-3 and TRBJ1-2; 7 bases map to TRBD1. CDR1 is SGHTA, CDR2 FQGTGA, per germline. Trimming took 3 bases from V and 6 from J; bases not matched to a gene: 4. CDR3 size: 13 residues. The CDR3 DNA reads TGTGCCAGCAGCTTGACAGGGAGCCATGGCTACACCTTC. Amino acid sequence: CASSLTGSHGYTF. Using reference TRBV7-3 and TRBJ1-2 for the parts outside the CDR3, the full variable domain is GAGVSQTPSNKVTEKGKYVELRCDPISGHTALYWYRQSLGQGPEFLIYFQGTGAADDSGLPNDRFFAVRPEGSVSTLKIQRTERGDSAVYLCASSLTGSHGYTFGSGTRLTVV.

This clone was picked up a small number of times. CDR3 nucleotides: TGTGCCACCGACGAGGGGGGGTGGACTGAAGCTTTCTTT. Amino acids: CATDEGGWTEAFF. This chain uses TRBV28 with TRBJ1-1; D may be TRBD1 (6 bases). V lost 10 bases, J lost 5 bases, and 17 bases lay in between. Germline V gives CDR1 MDHEN, CDR2 SYDVKM. CDR3 length: 13 amino acids.

The chain recombines TRBV29-1 with TRBJ1-1, with a possible D match to TRBD1 (6 bases). This CDR3 region has 12 residues. Trimming took 6 bases from V and 5 from J, leaving 13 bases between them. Germline V gene lookup returns CDR1 SQVTM and CDR2 ANQGSEA. The CDR3 reads CSVWTEGTEAFF. CDR3 nucleotide sequence: TGCAGCGTCTGGACAGAGGGGACTGAAGCTTTCTTT. Full variable domain (outside the CDR3, taken from reference TRBV29-1 and TRBJ1-1): SAVISQKPSRDICQRGTSLTIQCQVDSQVTMMFWYRQQPGQSLTLIATANQGSEATYESGFVIDKFPISRPNLTFSTLTVSNMSPEDSSIYLCSVWTEGTEAFFGQGTRLTVV.

The V and J genes are TRBV14 and TRBJ1-2; D remains unclear. The CDR3 loop spans 14 amino acids. Trimming stripped 1 base from V and 2 bases from J, with 8 bases between. CDR1 SGHDN and CDR2 FVKESK come from the germline V gene. The CDR3 sequence: CASSQAGGNYGYTF. The DNA of the CDR3 is TGTGCCAGCAGCCAAGCTGGAGGCAACTATGGCTACACCTTC.

The sample holds a few counts of this clone. The chain employs TRBV2 and TRBJ2-7; D is unresolved. CDR1 SNHLY and CDR2 FYNNEI come from the germline V gene. The germline V and J ends were trimmed by 7 bases and 3 bases, with 16 bases remaining between them. The CDR3 consists of 14 residues. The CDR3 DNA reads as TGTGCCAGCATCACCCCCGGGTTGCTCTACGAGCAGTACTTC. Protein product: CASITPGLLYEQYF.

The rearrangement links TRBV29-1 to TRBJ1-1, with a tentative D call TRBD1 (6 bases). Germline assignment: CDR1 SQVTM and CDR2 ANQGSEA. V was cut by 4 bases and J by 10 bases, with 16 bases left in between. CDR3 length equals 12 residues. The CDR3 DNA reads TGCAGCGTTGCCGGGGGGGCGATAGGAGCTTTCTTT. It is translated as CSVAGGAIGAFF.

Points on this clone: Other nucleotide sequences in the sample specify the same CDR3. The DNA of the CDR3 is TGTGCCAGCAGCTCCGGGTATGGCTACACCTTC. This codes for CASSSGYGYTF. The rearrangement joins TRBV7-2 to TRBJ1-2; no definite D call. V dropped 4 bases and J dropped 5 bases, with 5 bases sitting between them. Per germline, CDR1 SGHTA and CDR2 FQGNSA. The CDR3 is 11 residues long. The variable domain in full, completed from reference TRBV7-2 and TRBJ1-2, reads GAGVSQSPSNKVTEKGKDVELRCDPISGHTALYWYRQSLGQGLEFLIYFQGNSAPDKSGLPSDRFSAERTGGSVSTLTIQRTQQEDSAVYLCASSSGYGYTFGSGTRLTVV.

This clone has only a few counts. The chain is built from TRBV28 and TRBJ2-1; D unclear. CDR3 size: 13 residues. V was cut by 6 bases and J by 6 bases, with 12 bases left in between. Germline assignment: CDR1 MDHEN and CDR2 SYDVKM. For the CDR3, the DNA is TGTGCCAGCAGACCCTCTGGCGGCAATGAGCAGTTCTTC. This sequence encodes CASRPSGGNEQFF.

V and J are TRBV5-1 and TRBJ2-7; 9 bases line up with TRBD1. V gave up 4 bases and J gave up 4 bases; unmatched junction bases: 9. This CDR3 is 15 amino acids long. CDR1 SGHRS and CDR2 YFSETQ come from the germline V gene. The CDR3 is CASSPPGTGKYEQYF. CDR3 in DNA: TGCGCCAGCAGCCCTCCCGGGACAGGGAAGTACGAGCAGTACTTC. Full variable domain (rest looked up from reference TRBV5-1 and TRBJ2-7): KAGVTQTPRYLIKTRGQQVTLSCSPISGHRSVSWYQQTPGQGLQFLFEYFSETQRNKGNFPGRFSGRQFSNSRSEMNVSTLELGDSALYLCASSPPGTGKYEQYFGPGTRLTVT.

The rearrangement uses TRBV4-3 and TRBJ2-2; 9 positions match TRBD2. There are 18 residues in the CDR3. V lost 0 bases and J lost 1; bases outside the gene matches: 6. Germline V gives CDR1 LGHNA, CDR2 YSLEER. The CDR3 coding sequence is TGCGCCAGCAGCCAAGAGGTGCGGGAGGGGTGGAACACCGGGGAGCTGTTTTTT. This sequence encodes CASSQEVREGWNTGELFF.

The chain recombines TRBV25-1 with TRBJ1-4; the D is unclear. Germline V gene data show CDR1 as MGHDK and CDR2 as SYGVNS. Trimming shortened V by 4 bases and J by 3 bases, and 21 bases separated the two germline ends. The CDR3 is made up of 18 amino acids. The CDR3 nucleotides are TGTGCCAGCAGTGCGGTGAAGTTCGAGGTCGGATCTAATGAAAAACTGTTTTTT. This sequence encodes CASSAVKFEVGSNEKLFF.

This clone has more than one count but fewer than ten. This chain connects TRBV6-4 to TRBJ1-1, with 12 positions matching TRBD1. The CDR3 consists of 14 residues. Trimming at V came to 6 bases and at J to 6 bases, leaving 5 bases not matched to a gene. Per germline, CDR1 MRHNA and CDR2 SNTAGT. CDR3 nucleotides: TGTGCCAGCAGGAGGGACAGGGGGCATTCTGAAGCTTTCTTT. Amino acid sequence: CASRRDRGHSEAFF.

In its sample, this clone was seen a few times. The chain is built from TRBV7-2 and TRBJ2-1, with D perhaps matching TRBD1 (6 bases). The CDR3 consists of 13 residues. Trimming stripped 5 bases from V and 6 bases from J, with 11 bases between. Germline V gene lookup returns CDR1 SGHTA and CDR2 FQGNSA. The chain's CDR3 is CASSPYRANEQFF. The CDR3 DNA sequence: TGTGCCAGCAGCCCATACAGGGCCAATGAGCAGTTCTTC.

The rearrangement joins TRBV9 to TRBJ1-4; D is unresolved. Germline V gene data show CDR1 as SGDLS and CDR2 as YYNGEE. Trimming left V 5 bases short and J 7 bases short, with 6 bases between. This CDR3 is 11 amino acids long. The CDR3 region is CASRALEKLFF. The CDR3 bases are TGTGCCAGCAGGGCCCTTGAAAAACTGTTTTTT.

CDR3 in DNA: TGTGCCAGCAGCTCCGGGACAGGGTCCTACGAGCAGTACTTC. It yields the protein CASSSGTGSYEQYF. The chain carries TRBV7-9 and TRBJ2-7; TRBD1 agrees at 9 bases. The CDR3 totals 14 residues. J gave up 1 base and V 4 bases, and 2 bases lay outside the gene matches. Looked up from germline, CDR1 is SEHNR and CDR2 is FQNEAQ (reference sequence).

This clone has a handful of counts. The genes are TRBV7-2 and TRBJ2-5, with D maybe TRBD1 (6 bases). This CDR3 has 13 amino acids. Germline CDR1 and CDR2: SGHTA and FQGNSA. Trimming stripped 7 bases from V and 5 bases from J, with 14 bases between. The CDR3 spells CASKDRIRETQYF. The CDR3 nucleotides read TGTGCCAGCAAAGACAGGATTCGGGAGACCCAGTACTTC.

This clone was seen more than once but under ten times. V and J are TRBV2 and TRBJ1-2; maybe TRBD1 (6 bases). The germline CDR1 and CDR2 sequences are SNHLY and FYNNEI. The CDR3 loop spans 13 amino acids. Trimming cost V 7 bases and J 7 bases, with 16 bases left between them. The CDR3 protein is CASTLRGAGGYTF. The CDR3 coding sequence is TGTGCCAGCACCCTCCGGGGGGCGGGTGGCTACACCTTC.

V gene TRBV4-3 combines with J gene TRBJ2-1; 12 bases match TRBD2. Germline loops: CDR1 LGHNA, CDR2 YSLEER. V dropped 7 bases and J dropped 3; count of bases not matched to a gene: 4. The length of the CDR3 is 15 residues. The DNA of the CDR3 is TGCGCCAGCACCTTGACTAGCGGGAGCTACAATGAGCAGTTCTTC. Translation gives CASTLTSGSYNEQFF.

The rearrangement links TRBV9 to TRBJ1-2; TRBD1 might be the D (6 bases). This CDR3 comprises 14 residues. The germline gives CDR1 SGDLS, CDR2 YYNGEE. V was clipped by 4 bases and J by 4 bases, with 14 bases between them. The CDR3 nucleotides are TGTGCCAGCAGCCCCCCAGGGGATACCTATGGCTACACCTTC. Amino acids: CASSPPGDTYGYTF.

This clone was detected a few times. This CDR3 reads CSVLQFLYNEQFF. CDR3 DNA: TGCAGCGTTCTACAGTTCCTTTACAATGAGCAGTTCTTC. The chain carries TRBV29-1 and TRBJ2-1; no clear D gene. Per the germline V gene, CDR1 is SQVTM and CDR2 is ANQGSEA. With 5 bases removed from V and 4 bases from J, the gap between germline ends came to 12 bases. The CDR3 is made up of 13 amino acids.